This passage covers 30 T cell receptor beta chains from one sample sequenced in a study of T cells in Graves' hyperthyroidism and ophthalmopathy. RNA transcripts gave rise to amplified TCR beta CDR3 regions. Initially, a first-round RT-PCR of the TCR CDR3 employed the HTBI primer set. TCRdb analysed the multiplex PCR reads with MiXCR anew, one entry per CDR3 protein. The repertoire has roughly 250,000 distinct CDR3 sequences, approximately 15% of them found once; the top ten carry 13%. Material: blood. Every receptor here comes from a middle-aged woman with Graves' hyperthyroidism that later progressed to Graves' ophthalmopathy.

Many counts were recorded for this clonotype. The chain employs TRBV7-2 and TRBJ2-1; D may be TRBD2 (5 bases). This CDR3 comprises 14 residues. Trimming shortened V by 2 bases and J by 5 bases, and 10 bases separated the two germline ends. Looked up from germline, CDR1 is SGHTA and CDR2 is FQGNSA. CDR3 coding DNA: TGTGCCAGCAGCTTAAGGACTGCGCACAATGAGCAGTTCTTC. Translation gives CASSLRTAHNEQFF.

This clonotype was recorded at least ten times. The chain uses TRBV6-2 or TRBV6-3 and TRBJ2-1, with D possibly being TRBD2 (6 bases). This CDR3 has 17 residues. CDR1 MNHEY and CDR2 SVGEGT come from the germline V gene. Trimming took 2 bases from V and 0 from J, leaving 14 bases between them. Here the CDR3 DNA reads TGTGCCAGCAGTTACCCCCACGGGAGCAGCTCCTACAATGAGCAGTTCTTC. The encoded protein is CASSYPHGSSSYNEQFF.

This clonotype was seen at least ten times. The chain links TRBV5-6 to TRBJ1-1; D unresolved. V shed 2 bases and J shed 0 bases, with 8 bases lying between them. The CDR3 totals 14 residues. Germline V gives CDR1 SGHDT, CDR2 YYEEEE. CDR3 in DNA: TGTGCCAGCAGCTTCCCAAGCCTGAACACTGAAGCTTTCTTT. It is translated as CASSFPSLNTEAFF.

This clonotype has ten or more counts. V and J are TRBV6-6 and TRBJ2-1; no clear D gene. Germline CDR1 is MNHNY and CDR2 is SVGAGI (reference sequence). The CDR3 runs to 16 residues. Trimming left V 3 bases short and J 0 bases short, with 12 bases between. The chain's CDR3 is CASSYQTASSYNEQFF. For the CDR3, the DNA is TGTGCCAGCAGTTATCAAACAGCAAGCTCCTACAATGAGCAGTTCTTC.

The chain uses TRBV6-5 and TRBJ2-7, with D possibly matching TRBD1 (5 bases). The CDR3 has 15 residues. Germline lookup yields CDR1 MNHEY and CDR2 SVGAGI. V was clipped by 3 bases and J by 5 bases, with 17 bases between them. In DNA, the CDR3 is TGTGCCAGCAGTTATGGCTGGAAGGGGAAAAACGAGCAGTACTTC. Protein sequence: CASSYGWKGKNEQYF.

This clonotype was found many times. The rearrangement joins TRBV13 to TRBJ2-5, with TRBD2 identical over 7 bases. Germline V gene lookup returns CDR1 PRHDT and CDR2 FYEKMQ (reference sequence). The CDR3 covers 15 residues. Germline trimming cut 5 bases from V and 5 bases from J; bases unmatched to any gene: 11. The DNA for the CDR3 is TGTGCCAGCAGCCAAGGAGGCGGGAGTTATGAGACCCAGTACTTC. Residues: CASSQGGGSYETQYF.

This clonotype came up many times. The chain combines TRBV13 with TRBJ2-3; 8 positions agree with TRBD1. Germline V gene sequence: CDR1 PRHDT, CDR2 FYEKMQ (reference sequence). V shed 5 bases, J shed 3 bases, and the junction held 10 bases outside the gene matches. The CDR3 has 16 amino acids. Here the CDR3 DNA reads TGTGCCAGCAGCCCGTCCGGGACAGGTCTGACAGATACGCAGTATTTT. Residues: CASSPSGTGLTDTQYF.

In its sample, this clonotype was seen once. A much larger clone lies one base from this, so it may be a read error. The chain joins TRBV4-1 to TRBJ2-7, with a weak D call TRBD1 (6 bases). Trimming cost V 4 bases and J 6 bases, with 16 bases left between them. Germline V lookup: CDR1 MGHRA, CDR2 YSYEKL. The CDR3 length is 14 residues. The CDR3 is CASSRATGSLEQYF. For the CDR3, the DNA is TGCGCCAGCAGCCGGGCAACAGGGTCCCTCGAGCAGTACTTC.

The sample holds many counts of this clonotype. The J gene is TRBJ2-5, the V gene TRBV20-1; 12 positions match TRBD2. There are 18 residues in the CDR3. Germline CDR1 is DFQATT and CDR2 is SNEGSKA (reference sequence). V dropped 5 bases and J dropped 10; count of bases not matched to a gene: 23. CDR3 in DNA: TGCAGTGCTCTCGCCGGGACTAGCGGGTCACCCCCTAGGTTAGACCAGTACTTC. Its translation: CSALAGTSGSPPRLDQYF.

This clonotype was picked up many times. V and J are TRBV14 and TRBJ2-1; D is possibly TRBD2 (6 bases). The CDR3 covers 16 residues. The germline CDR1 and CDR2 sequences are SGHDN and FVKESK. V was pared by 5 bases and J by 4 bases, with 18 bases between. CDR3 sequence reads: CASSSKGTPLYNEQFF. The CDR3 coding sequence is TGTGCCAGCAGCTCGAAGGGGACTCCTTTGTACAATGAGCAGTTCTTC.

At least ten counts were recorded for this clonotype. This chain joins TRBV2 and TRBJ1-3; 7 positions agree with TRBD1. This CDR3 is 15 amino acids long. Germline assignment: CDR1 SNHLY and CDR2 FYNNEI. The trim removed 7 bases at V and 0 bases at J, leaving 6 bases unmatched. CDR3 in amino acids: CASTMGQNSGNTIYF. Here the CDR3 DNA reads TGTGCCAGCACAATGGGACAGAACTCTGGAAACACCATATATTTT.

This clonotype was counted at least ten times. The chain uses TRBV7-2 and TRBJ1-5; TRBD1 aligns across 9 bases. Germline V gene data show CDR1 as SGHTA and CDR2 as FQGNSA. Germline trimming cut 5 bases from V and 7 bases from J; bases unmatched to any gene: 6. The CDR3 is 14 amino acids. The CDR3 loop reads CASSTGQGDQPQHF. CDR3 nucleotides: TGTGCCAGCAGCACGGGACAGGGTGACCAGCCCCAGCATTTT.

There are a few counts of this clonotype. One base away lies a much larger clone, so this may be a sequencing read error. The rearrangement joins TRBV20-1 to TRBJ2-7; D gene ambiguous. The CDR3 sequence is 12 residues long. CDR1 DFQATT and CDR2 SNEGSKA come from the germline V gene (reference sequence). CDR3 region: CSARDGLHEHYF. DNA of the CDR3: TGCAGTGCTAGAGACGGCCTCCACGAGCATTACTTC.

The sample holds many counts of this clonotype. The chain combines TRBV5-1 with TRBJ2-1; tentative D call: TRBD2 (5 bases). V lost 7 bases and J 7 bases, leaving 21 bases between the germline ends. Germline-derived CDR1 and CDR2 are SGHRS and YFSETQ. CDR3 length: 15 residues. The CDR3: CASRDGGFIVNEQFF. CDR3 DNA: TGCGCCAGCCGCGATGGCGGGTTCATCGTTAATGAGCAGTTCTTC.

This clonotype was recorded many times. The chain carries TRBV30 and TRBJ1-1; D uncertain. V lost 1 base and J 1 base, leaving 7 bases between the germline ends. Germline V lookup: CDR1 GTSNPN, CDR2 SVGIG (reference sequence). The CDR3 contains 13 residues. DNA for the CDR3: TGTGCCTGGAGTGAACACAGGAACACTGAAGCTTTCTTT. This translates into CAWSEHRNTEAFF. Variable domain in full (rest from reference TRBV30 and TRBJ1-1): SQTIHQWPATLVQPVGSPLSLECTVEGTSNPNLYWYRQAAGRGLQLLFYSVGIGQISSEVPQNLSASRPQDRQFILSSKKLLLSDSGFYLCAWSEHRNTEAFFGQGTRLTVV.

This clonotype was seen a single time. The V call is TRBV27, the J call TRBJ2-3, with no clear D. This CDR3 is 13 amino acids long. Looked up from germline, CDR1 is MNHEY and CDR2 is SMNVEV (reference sequence). The ends were cut back, 8 bases at V and 0 bases at J, with 9 bases in the middle. The CDR3 nucleotides read TGTGCCAGCCGCCCACCTAGCACAGATACGCAGTATTTT. Its translation is CASRPPSTDTQYF.

This chain links TRBV12-5 with TRBJ2-1; maybe TRBD2 (6 bases). V lost 3 bases to trimming and J lost 0 bases, with 18 bases between them. The CDR3 is 18 residues long. Germline V CDR1 and CDR2: LGHNT, FRNRAP. CDR3 nucleotides: TGTGCTAGTGGTTTTAGGAGATGGGGGGTGGGCTCCTACAATGAGCAGTTCTTC. Translating it yields CASGFRRWGVGSYNEQFF.

This clonotype was recorded at least ten times. CDR3 sequence: CASSLGSGYSYEQYF. In DNA, the CDR3 is TGTGCCAGCAGCTTGGGTAGCGGTTACTCCTACGAGCAGTACTTC. This chain uses TRBV11-1 with TRBJ2-7; tentative D call: TRBD2 (6 bases). This CDR3 comprises 15 residues. Germline CDR1 SGHAT, CDR2 FQDESV (reference sequence). V lost 3 bases and J lost 0, with 12 bases in between.

This clonotype showed up many times. The rearrangement uses TRBV12-3 or TRBV12-4 and TRBJ1-1; TRBD1 might be the D (5 bases). Trimming cost V 3 bases and J 6 bases, with 11 bases left between them. The CDR3 extends over 13 amino acids. CDR3 amino acids: CASSLRGRAEAFF. Here the CDR3 DNA reads TGTGCCAGCAGTTTGAGGGGCCGGGCTGAAGCTTTCTTT.

In its sample, this clonotype was seen many times. The chain has TRBV29-1 and TRBJ2-7; 9 positions match TRBD2. CDR1 is SQVTM, CDR2 ANQGSEA, per germline. There are 14 residues in the CDR3. V lost 4 bases, J lost 1 base, and 5 bases stayed unmatched. CDR3 nucleotides: TGCAGCGTTGGAAGAGCGGGAGGATCCTACGAGCAGTACTTC. Amino acid sequence: CSVGRAGGSYEQYF.

This clonotype was counted a single time. The chain uses TRBV11-2 and TRBJ2-5, with 11 bases lining up with TRBD2. Germline V gene lookup returns CDR1 SGHAT and CDR2 FQNNGV. This CDR3 is built from 17 residues. Trimming cost V 5 bases and J 5 bases; bases outside gene matches: 13. This chain's CDR3 is CASSPTSGRGYKETQYF. For the CDR3, the DNA is TGTGCCAGCAGCCCCACTAGCGGGAGAGGTTATAAGGAGACCCAGTACTTC. The full variable domain, with the rest looked up from reference TRBV11-2 and TRBJ2-5, is EAGVAQSPRYKIIEKRQSVAFWCNPISGHATLYWYQQILGQGPKLLIQFQNNGVVDDSQLPKDRFSAERLKGVDSTLKIQPAKLEDSAVYLCASSPTSGRGYKETQYFGPGTRLLVL.

This clonotype was detected many times. This chain joins TRBV15 and TRBJ2-1; a possible D gene is TRBD1 (6 bases). Germline CDR1 and CDR2: LNHNV and YYDKDF (reference sequence). V was trimmed by 3 bases and J by 2 bases, leaving 17 bases between them. This CDR3 has 17 residues. The CDR3 DNA is TGTGCCACCAGCAGGGATACCTCGGGACATACCTACAATGAGCAGTTCTTC. Translation: CATSRDTSGHTYNEQFF. The full variable domain, completed using reference TRBV15 and TRBJ2-1, is DAMVIQNPRYQVTQFGKPVTLSCSQTLNHNVMYWYQQKSSQAPKLLFHYYDKDFNNEADTPDNFQSRRPNTSFCFLDIRSPGLGDTAMYLCATSRDTSGHTYNEQFFGPGTRLTVL.

This clonotype has at least ten counts. The chain's CDR3 is CSATTSGRANEQFF. Written as DNA, the CDR3 is TGCAGTGCGACGACTAGCGGGAGAGCCAATGAGCAGTTCTTC. The V and J genes are TRBV20-1 and TRBJ2-1; 12 nucleotides line up with TRBD2. CDR1 and CDR2 (germline): DFQATT, SNEGSKA (reference sequence). This CDR3 region has 14 residues. J was trimmed by 6 bases and V by 6 bases; bases with no gene match: 6.

This clonotype was seen many times. The chain is built from TRBV5-1 and TRBJ1-1, with 11 bases matching TRBD1. V lost 1 base and J lost 1; bases outside the gene matches: 3. The CDR3 length is 16 residues. The germline V gene has CDR1 SGHRS and CDR2 YFSETQ. CDR3 protein: CASSLWTGGWNTEAFF. DNA of the CDR3: TGCGCCAGCAGCTTGTGGACAGGGGGCTGGAACACTGAAGCTTTCTTT.

This clonotype has more than one count but fewer than ten. The rearrangement links TRBV20-1 to TRBJ2-7; D uncertain. The CDR3 is 14 residues long. Germline CDR1 DFQATT, CDR2 SNEGSKA (reference sequence). Deletions cut 0 bases from V and 3 bases from J, with 12 bases between. CDR3 sequence: CSARDIGYGYEQYF. The CDR3 nucleotides read TGCAGTGCTAGAGATATAGGGTATGGCTACGAGCAGTACTTC.

In its sample, this clonotype was seen many times. This chain links TRBV15 with TRBJ1-4, with D unclear. The CDR3 runs 14 residues. CDR1 LNHNV and CDR2 YYDKDF come from the germline V gene (reference sequence). V lost 0 bases, J lost 0 bases, and 2 bases lay in between. CDR3: CATSRDATNEKLFF. The CDR3 DNA reads as TGTGCCACCAGCAGAGATGCAACTAATGAAAAACTGTTTTTT.

This clonotype was seen ten or more times. This sequence joins TRBV11-2 and TRBJ2-1, with 12 bases matching TRBD2. V gave up 5 bases and J gave up 9 bases; unmatched junction bases: 11. CDR1 is SGHAT, CDR2 FQNNGV, per germline. This CDR3 contains 16 residues. The CDR3 here is CASSHILLAGGGEQFF. The CDR3, as DNA: TGTGCCAGCAGCCACATCTTACTAGCGGGAGGTGGTGAGCAGTTCTTC.

The table lists this clonotype with many counts. V gene TRBV27 combines with J gene TRBJ2-1; D might be TRBD1 or TRBD2, each matching 5 bases. The CDR3 is 14 residues long. The V gene's germline CDR1 is MNHEY and CDR2 SMNVEV (reference sequence). V lost 5 bases to trimming and J lost 2 bases, with 10 bases between them. The CDR3, as DNA: TGTGCCAGCAGTCCGACGGGGCCCTACAATGAGCAGTTCTTC. Translating it yields CASSPTGPYNEQFF.

This clonotype has at least ten counts. The genes are TRBV25-1 and TRBJ1-2; 9 bases fit TRBD1. Germline CDR1 reads MGHDK; CDR2 reads SYGVNS. The CDR3 loop spans 13 amino acids. V lost 2 bases to trimming and J lost 6 bases; unmatched junction nucleotides: 1. CDR3 amino acids: CASSEGTGNGYTF. Here the CDR3 DNA reads TGTGCCAGCAGTGAAGGGACAGGGAATGGCTACACCTTC.

This clonotype was counted many times. V is TRBV11-2 and J is TRBJ2-5; possibly TRBD2 for D (7 bases). The CDR3 covers 11 residues. Germline CDR1 is SGHAT and CDR2 is FQNNGV. Trimming removed 3 bases from V and 9 bases from J, with 8 bases in between. The CDR3 region is CASSLGGPQYF. Here the CDR3 DNA reads TGTGCCAGCAGCTTGGGGGGGCCCCAGTACTTC.